Listed here are 14 T cell receptor beta chains from one sample, sequenced in a study of cytomegalovirus exposure and HLA in healthy donors. The PCR employed 60 Vbeta primers together with 13 Jbeta primers. Profiling relied on immunoSEQ multiplex PCR, and the TCRdb table lists in-frame clones only, not all of them. Of under 90,000 clones detected, 70% to 85% appear once; the ten largest clones hold approximately 7.2%. The source material was PBMCs. The receptors were gathered from a woman in her thirties or forties in good health and CMV-seronegative.

This clone appeared a single time. The chain links TRBV6-4 to TRBJ1-6; D is possibly TRBD1 (5 bases). The germline gives CDR1 MRHNA, CDR2 SNTAGT. The CDR3 length is 14 residues. Trimming took 6 bases from V and 8 from J, leaving 14 bases between them. The CDR3 reads CASSPVGGDSPLHF. The CDR3 coding sequence is TGTGCCAGCAGCCCCGTGGGGGGTGATTCACCCCTCCACTTT.

J is TRBJ2-1 and V is TRBV23-1; 9 positions match TRBD2. TRBV23-1 is known as an ORF, though its function is uncertain. The CDR3 is 16 residues long. Trimming removed 0 bases from V and 4 bases from J; junction bases left unmatched: 4. The CDR3 here is CASSQSKREEYNEQFF. Here the CDR3 DNA reads TGCGCCAGCAGTCAATCGAAGCGGGAGGAATACAATGAGCAGTTCTTC.

This clone is a singleton in its sample. The chain is built from TRBV28 and TRBJ1-5; possibly TRBD1 for D (5 bases). CDR1 and CDR2 from the germline V gene are MDHEN and SYDVKM. V gave up 3 bases and J gave up 0 bases, with 15 bases separating them. The CDR3 spans 17 residues. The CDR3 DNA reads TGTGCCAGCAGTTTCGGGCGGGGGATGTATAGCAATCAGCCCCAGCATTTT. This translates into CASSFGRGMYSNQPQHF.

This clone was detected once. The chain combines TRBV18 with TRBJ2-1; D gene uncertain. Trimming pared 3 bases from V and 0 bases from J, leaving 9 bases between. Germline V gene data show CDR1 as KGHSH and CDR2 as LQKENI. The CDR3 sequence is 15 residues long. CDR3: CASSPYQSSYNEQFF. The DNA of the CDR3 is TGTGCCAGCTCACCCTACCAAAGCTCCTACAATGAGCAGTTCTTC.

This chain links TRBV7-9 with TRBJ2-7, with TRBD1 matching 7 bases. V gave up 2 bases and J gave up 4 bases; unmatched junction bases: 8. The CDR3 runs to 15 residues. The germline gives CDR1 SEHNR, CDR2 FQNEAQ (reference sequence). Written as DNA, the CDR3 is TGTGCCAGCAGCTTATTTCGGGACAGACCGTACGAGCAGTACTTC. It yields the protein CASSLFRDRPYEQYF.

V gene TRBV19 combines with J gene TRBJ1-5, with D perhaps TRBD1 (5 bases). Germline V CDR1 and CDR2: LNHDA, SQIVND (reference sequence). V was clipped by 0 bases and J by 0 bases, with 12 bases between them. The CDR3 totals 17 residues. CDR3 sequence (DNA): TGTGCCAGTAGTATAGATGGGGCAGCCTATAGCAATCAGCCCCAGCATTTT. Its translation: CASSIDGAAYSNQPQHF.

This clone has only one observation. This chain joins TRBV18 and TRBJ1-6, with D possibly TRBD1 on 6 matching bases. There are 16 residues in the CDR3. V lost 1 base and J 8 bases, leaving 15 bases between the germline ends. The germline V gene encodes CDR1 KGHSH and CDR2 LQKENI. The CDR3 nucleotides read TGTGCCAGCTCACCACGGAGGTCAGGGGCGGATTCACCCCTCCACTTT. It translates to CASSPRRSGADSPLHF.

J is TRBJ2-1 and V is TRBV5-1; D perhaps matches TRBD1 (6 bases). The length of the CDR3 is 16 residues. Germline CDR1 SGHRS, CDR2 YFSETQ. Trimming took 2 bases from V and 5 from J, leaving 17 bases between them. CDR3 loop: CASSFGAGETHNEQFF. CDR3 DNA: TGCGCCAGCAGCTTTGGTGCAGGGGAGACCCACAATGAGCAGTTCTTC.

The V and J genes are TRBV19 and TRBJ1-2; the D gene is possibly TRBD1 (5 bases). The V gene's germline CDR1 is LNHDA and CDR2 SQIVND (reference sequence). Trimming took 3 bases from V and 9 from J, leaving 14 bases between them. This CDR3 contains 13 residues. CDR3 bases: TGTGCCAGTAGTATGGGCCAGGGCTTCCGCTACACCTTC. The encoded protein is CASSMGQGFRYTF.

This chain links TRBV6-1 with TRBJ2-7, with 7 bases matching TRBD1. The trim removed 2 bases at V and 3 bases at J, leaving 1 base unmatched. Germline CDR1 and CDR2: MNHNS and SASEGT. The CDR3 is made up of 13 amino acids. The CDR3 loop is CASSENRGYEQYF. CDR3 DNA sequence: TGTGCCAGCAGTGAAAACAGGGGCTACGAGCAGTACTTC.

The chain has TRBV10-1 and TRBJ2-2; D perhaps matches TRBD2 (5 bases). Germline loops: CDR1 WNHNN, CDR2 SYGVQD (reference sequence). V dropped 4 bases and J dropped 1 base, with 10 bases sitting between them. The CDR3 covers 15 residues. CDR3 bases: TGCGCCAGCAGTGCCCAGAGGGAGAACACCGGGGAGCTGTTTTTT. Its translation is CASSAQRENTGELFF.

This clone was observed once. V gene TRBV6-5 combines with J gene TRBJ1-2; D is perhaps TRBD1 (5 bases). Germline V CDR1 and CDR2: MNHEY, SVGAGI. The CDR3 is 13 residues long. V lost 2 bases to trimming and J lost 7 bases, with 11 bases between them. The CDR3 nucleotides are TGTGCCAGCAGTTACGACAGATCCACTGGCTACACCTTC. This encodes CASSYDRSTGYTF.

V usage is TRBV7-9 and J usage is TRBJ2-7, with 7 bases lining up with TRBD1. This CDR3 has 15 residues. The germline CDR1 and CDR2 sequences are SEHNR and FQNEAQ (reference sequence). V shed 4 bases, J shed 3 bases, and the junction held 9 bases outside the gene matches. The CDR3 is CASSSHDRAIYEQYF. Here the CDR3 DNA reads TGTGCCAGCAGCTCCCACGACAGGGCGATCTACGAGCAGTACTTC.

The chain is built from TRBV29-1 and TRBJ2-6; 8 positions match TRBD1. CDR3 length equals 15 residues. Germline V CDR1 and CDR2: SQVTM, ANQGSEA. The V segment lost 4 bases and the J segment 0 bases; nucleotides outside the gene matches: 2. This CDR3 reads CSVADRGSGANVLTF. The CDR3 DNA sequence: TGCAGCGTTGCTGACAGGGGCTCTGGGGCCAACGTCCTGACTTTC.